The 5 T cell receptor beta chains presented below share a single source sample, sequenced in a study of T cell responses to AZD1222 COVID-19 vaccine. Using immunoSEQ multiplex PCR, the repertoire was profiled, and TCRdb retains in-frame clones only, with some absent. This sample has some 110,000 clones; 70% to 90% occur once, and the top ten carry about 2.5%. Here the sequenced sample was peripheral blood, taken on day 0 of AZD1222 vaccination. The receptor set was obtained from an adult in good health.

V usage is TRBV28 and J usage is TRBJ1-2, with a tentative D call TRBD1 (6 bases). Germline loops: CDR1 MDHEN, CDR2 SYDVKM. The CDR3 has 13 residues. Deletions cut 3 bases from V and 7 bases from J, with 12 bases between. The CDR3 protein is CASSFGGRSGYTF. Written as DNA, the CDR3 is TGTGCCAGCAGTTTCGGGGGGCGCAGTGGCTACACCTTC.

This clone was picked up one time. J is TRBJ1-1 and V is TRBV25-1; no clear D. The CDR3 is made up of 12 amino acids. V lost 4 bases, J lost 7 bases, and 10 bases lay in between. Germline V CDR1 and CDR2: MGHDK, SYGVNS. For the CDR3, the DNA is TGTGCCAGCAGTGTACTACTAGGTGAAGCTTTCTTT. It translates to CASSVLLGEAFF.

The genes are TRBV28 and TRBJ2-1; TRBD1 or TRBD2 may be the D gene (5 bases each). The CDR3 has 15 amino acids. Germline CDR1 and CDR2: MDHEN and SYDVKM. V was clipped by 1 base and J by 6 bases, with 13 bases between them. Written as DNA, the CDR3 is TGTGCCAGCAGTTTATTGGCAGGGAGTGGCAATGAGCAGTTCTTC. This sequence encodes CASSLLAGSGNEQFF.

This clone was seen only a few times. The junction departs from the called germline gene at one end, perhaps through a read error. The genes are TRBV6-1 and TRBJ2-7, with 9 bases aligning to TRBD2. CDR1 and CDR2 from the germline V gene are MNHNS and SASEGT. The CDR3 has 15 residues. DNA for the CDR3: TGTGCCAGCAGAGAAGCGGGAGGTCCTTCCTACGAGCAGTACTTC. Translation gives CASREAGGPSYEQYF.

The chain employs TRBV29-1 and TRBJ1-2, with 8 positions matching TRBD1. The germline V gene has CDR1 SQVTM and CDR2 ANQGSEA. This CDR3 contains 18 residues. Trimming at V came to 2 bases and at J to 1 base, leaving 15 bases not matched to a gene. The CDR3 region is CSVEIRAGTGQGNYGYTF. The CDR3 DNA sequence: TGCAGCGTTGAAATAAGGGCGGGGACAGGCCAAGGTAACTATGGCTACACCTTC.